The source of this T cell receptor beta chain is a study of blood T cell repertoires in COVID-19. Study details: PBMCs, B-cell-depleted T cells, or T cells were the source of the cDNA or gDNA that made up the material.

Sequencing used immunoSEQ multiplex PCR; TCRdb keeps in-frame clones, though not all of them. This table holds 250,000 to 350,000 clones, roughly 86% found once. The sample taken for sequencing was PBMCs or T cells enriched from blood (not recorded which). This receptor was identified in a woman aged 50 to 60 who had been exposed to COVID-19.

The chain's CDR3 is CAIGARSYNEQFF. In DNA, the CDR3 is TGTGCCATCGGGGCTCGCTCCTACAATGAGCAGTTCTTC. This sequence joins TRBV10-3 and TRBJ2-1, with D perhaps TRBD1 (5 bases). Germline V gene data show CDR1 as ENHRY and CDR2 as SYGVKD. The CDR3 is 13 amino acids. V lost 8 bases to trimming and J lost 0 bases, with 8 bases between them.